This entry features one TCR beta chain sequence. How the authors handled the data: Amplifying reference gene primers gave estimates of nucleated cell counts. Profiling relied on immunoSEQ multiplex PCR, and the TCRdb table lists in-frame clones only, not all of them. The V and J calls and clone size come from that table; D and trimming were worked out from the DNA. The data hold around 150,000 clones, with 80% to 90% observed a single time. These data come from a study of blood T cell repertoires in COVID-19. Study-wide background: Both acute and convalescent COVID-19 samples were obtained from the United States, Italy and Spain. Nucleic acid was either cDNA or gDNA, and it came from T cells, B-cell-depleted T cells, or PBMCs.

The receptor was isolated from a human donor in a cohort sampled during active COVID-19. The material sequenced was peripheral blood.

CDR3 in DNA: TGTGCCAGCAGCTTCACGACAGGGGCTCTCACCGGGGAGCTGTTTTTT. Its translation: CASSFTTGALTGELFF. V gene TRBV9 combines with J gene TRBJ2-2; 8 nucleotides agree with TRBD1. The J segment lost 4 bases and the V segment lost 4 bases, leaving 9 bases of the junction unmatched. This CDR3 has 16 amino acids. Per germline, CDR1 SGDLS and CDR2 YYNGEE. Combining the CDR3 with reference TRBV9 and TRBJ2-2 gives the whole variable domain DSGVTQTPKHLITATGQRVTLRCSPRSGDLSVYWYQQSLDQGLQFLIQYYNGEERAKGNILERFSAQQFPDLHSELNLSSLELGDSALYFCASSFTTGALTGELFFGEGSRLTVL.